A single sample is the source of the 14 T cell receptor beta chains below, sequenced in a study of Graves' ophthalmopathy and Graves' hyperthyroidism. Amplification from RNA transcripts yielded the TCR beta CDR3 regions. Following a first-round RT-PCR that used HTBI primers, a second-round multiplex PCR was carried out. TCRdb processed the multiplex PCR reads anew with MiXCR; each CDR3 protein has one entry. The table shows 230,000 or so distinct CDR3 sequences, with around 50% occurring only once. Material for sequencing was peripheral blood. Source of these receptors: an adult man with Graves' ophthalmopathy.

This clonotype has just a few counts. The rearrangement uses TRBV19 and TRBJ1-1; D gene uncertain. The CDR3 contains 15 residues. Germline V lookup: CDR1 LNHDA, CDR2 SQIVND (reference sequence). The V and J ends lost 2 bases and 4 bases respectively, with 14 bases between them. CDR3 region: CASSIRDWRGTEAFF. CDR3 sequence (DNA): TGTGCCAGTAGTATAAGGGATTGGCGGGGCACTGAAGCTTTCTTT.

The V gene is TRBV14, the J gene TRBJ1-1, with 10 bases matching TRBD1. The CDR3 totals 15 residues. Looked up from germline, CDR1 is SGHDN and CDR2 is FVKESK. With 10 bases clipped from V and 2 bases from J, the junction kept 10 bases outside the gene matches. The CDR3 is CATTGTGVFNTEAFF. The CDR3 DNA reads TGTGCCACCACCGGGACAGGGGTCTTTAACACTGAAGCTTTCTTT.

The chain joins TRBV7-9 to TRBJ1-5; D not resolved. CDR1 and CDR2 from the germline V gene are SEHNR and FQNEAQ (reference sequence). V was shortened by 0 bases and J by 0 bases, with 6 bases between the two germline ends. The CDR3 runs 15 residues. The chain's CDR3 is CASSLADGSNQPQHF. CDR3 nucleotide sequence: TGTGCCAGCAGCTTAGCAGACGGTAGCAATCAGCCCCAGCATTTT.

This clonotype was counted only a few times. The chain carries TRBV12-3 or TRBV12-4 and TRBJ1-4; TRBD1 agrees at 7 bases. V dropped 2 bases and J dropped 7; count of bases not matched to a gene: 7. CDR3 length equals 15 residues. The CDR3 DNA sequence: TGTGCCAGCAGTTTAAGACAGGGCGGAGGTGAAAAACTGTTTTTT. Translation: CASSLRQGGGEKLFF.

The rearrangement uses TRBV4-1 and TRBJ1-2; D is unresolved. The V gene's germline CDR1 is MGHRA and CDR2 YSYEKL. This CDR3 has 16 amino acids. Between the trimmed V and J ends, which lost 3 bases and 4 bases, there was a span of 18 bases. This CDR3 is CASSQGSGLIRYGYTF. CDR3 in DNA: TGCGCCAGCAGCCAGGGCTCGGGCCTAATTCGCTATGGCTACACCTTC.

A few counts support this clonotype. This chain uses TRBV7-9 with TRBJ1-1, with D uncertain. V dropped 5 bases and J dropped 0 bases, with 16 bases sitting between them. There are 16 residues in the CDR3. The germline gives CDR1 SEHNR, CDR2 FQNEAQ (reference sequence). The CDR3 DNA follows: TGTGCCAGCAGCCCTCACCCGGGGAACATGAACACTGAAGCTTTCTTT. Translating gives CASSPHPGNMNTEAFF.

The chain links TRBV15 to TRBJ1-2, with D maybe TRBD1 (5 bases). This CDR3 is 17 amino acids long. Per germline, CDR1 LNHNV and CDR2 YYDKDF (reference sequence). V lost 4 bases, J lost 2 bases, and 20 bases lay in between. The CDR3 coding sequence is TGTGCCACCAGCAAAGACAGCTCGCCCAGGGTCAACTATGGCTACACCTTC. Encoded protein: CATSKDSSPRVNYGYTF.

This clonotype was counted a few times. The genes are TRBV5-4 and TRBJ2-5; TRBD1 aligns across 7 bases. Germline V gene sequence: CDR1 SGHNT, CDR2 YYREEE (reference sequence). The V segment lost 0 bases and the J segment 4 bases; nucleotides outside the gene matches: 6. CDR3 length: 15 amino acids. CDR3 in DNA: TGTGCCAGCAGCTTGGGACAGGGTGTCGTAGAGACCCAGTACTTC. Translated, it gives CASSLGQGVVETQYF.

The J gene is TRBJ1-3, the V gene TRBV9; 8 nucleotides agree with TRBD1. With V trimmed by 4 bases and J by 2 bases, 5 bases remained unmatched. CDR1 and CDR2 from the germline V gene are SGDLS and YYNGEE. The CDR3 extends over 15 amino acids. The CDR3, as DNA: TGTGCCAGCAGCTCTTGGACAGGGACTGGAAACACCATATATTTT. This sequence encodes CASSSWTGTGNTIYF.

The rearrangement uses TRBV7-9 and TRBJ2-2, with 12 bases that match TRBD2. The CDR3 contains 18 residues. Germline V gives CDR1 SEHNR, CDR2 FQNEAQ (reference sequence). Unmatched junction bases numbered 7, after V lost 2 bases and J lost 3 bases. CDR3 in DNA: TGTGCCAGCAGCTTAATTCGGGGACTAGCGGGCGACACCGGGGAGCTGTTTTTT. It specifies CASSLIRGLAGDTGELFF.

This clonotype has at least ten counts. The chain's CDR3 is CATSSPGEGNQPQHF. CDR3 DNA sequence: TGTGCCACCAGCTCCCCAGGGGAAGGCAATCAGCCCCAGCATTTT. The chain joins TRBV24-1 to TRBJ1-5, with a weak D call TRBD1 (6 bases). Trimming shortened V by 7 bases and J by 2 bases, and 14 bases separated the two germline ends. The CDR3 contains 15 residues. Germline CDR1 KGHDR, CDR2 SFDVKD.

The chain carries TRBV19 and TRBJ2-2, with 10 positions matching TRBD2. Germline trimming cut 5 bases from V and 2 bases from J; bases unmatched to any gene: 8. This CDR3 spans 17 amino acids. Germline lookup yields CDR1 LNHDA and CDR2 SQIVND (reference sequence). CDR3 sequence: CASSDPGLATNTGELFF. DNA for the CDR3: TGTGCCAGTAGTGATCCGGGACTAGCGACTAACACCGGGGAGCTGTTTTTT.

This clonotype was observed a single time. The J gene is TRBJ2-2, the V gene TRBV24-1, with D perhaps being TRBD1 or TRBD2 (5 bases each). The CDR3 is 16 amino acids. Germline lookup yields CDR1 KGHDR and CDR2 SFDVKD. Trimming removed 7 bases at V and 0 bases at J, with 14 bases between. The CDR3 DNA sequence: TGTGCCACCAGCCCGGGACCAAAGACGAACACCGGGGAGCTGTTTTTT. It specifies CATSPGPKTNTGELFF.

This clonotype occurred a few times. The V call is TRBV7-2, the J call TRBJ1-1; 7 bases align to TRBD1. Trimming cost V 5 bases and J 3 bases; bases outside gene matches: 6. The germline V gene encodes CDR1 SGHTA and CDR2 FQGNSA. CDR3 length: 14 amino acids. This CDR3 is CASSGTDRDTEAFF. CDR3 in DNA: TGTGCCAGCAGCGGGACAGACAGGGACACTGAAGCTTTCTTT.